These T cell receptor beta chains were read from a single sample in a study of cytomegalovirus exposure and HLA in healthy donors. Only in-frame clones appear in the TCRdb table, and some are missing; sequencing was by immunoSEQ multiplex PCR. The repertoire holds almost 200,000 clones, with approximately 85% as singletons. Material: PBMCs. These TCRs come from a woman aged 45 to 65 in good health and CMV-seronegative. Each CDR3 is given with its conserved first and last residue. Fields, in order: D gene, J gene, clone size, V gene, CDR3 DNA, CDR3 protein. D genes are given only for firm matches. A clone size is listed for some rows: how often the clone was seen (once, few, many), or a class if it is expanded.

TRBD1 | TRBJ1-1 | once | TRBV4-1 | TGCGCCAGCAGCAGGACAGGGTCTGGGGCGAACACTGAAGCTTTCTTT | CASSRTGSGANTEAFF
. | TRBJ2-5 | once | TRBV6-5 | TGTGCCAGCAGTCTACAGGTCCAAGAGACCCAGTACTTC | CASSLQVQETQYF
. | TRBJ2-7 | . | TRBV28 | TGTGCCAGCAGTTCTACTCACCCGAGCATAACAGGGTCTCTCTACGAGCAGTACTTC | CASSSTHPSITGSLYEQYF
. | TRBJ1-5 | . | TRBV23-1 | TGCGCCAGCAGTGTTTCGGGGGGGGAGAAGGGCAACCAGCCCCAGCATTTT | CASSVSGGEKGNQPQHF
TRBD2 | TRBJ2-7 | . | TRBV27 | TGTGCCAGCACCCACTTCCCAAGCGGGAGGGCTTACGAGCAGTACTTC | CASTHFPSGRAYEQYF
. | TRBJ2-3 | . | TRBV5-1 | TGCGCCAGCAGCTTGGGAGGTAGCGGAAACACAGATACGCAGTATTTT | CASSLGGSGNTDTQYF
TRBD2 | TRBJ2-3 | . | TRBV11-3 | TGTGCCAGCAGCTTAGATTCAAGACTAGCGGGAGGAGATACGCAGTATTTT | CASSLDSRLAGGDTQYF
TRBD2 | TRBJ2-7 | medium-sized | TRBV27 | TGTGCCAGCAGGGGGACTAGCGGGAGCATTTACGAGCAGTACTTC | CASRGTSGSIYEQYF
. | TRBJ2-2 | . | TRBV6-5 | TGTGCCAGCAGTTACCACAGGACGAACACCGGGGAGCTGTTTTTT | CASSYHRTNTGELFF
TRBD2 | TRBJ2-1 | few | TRBV18 | TGTGCCAGCTCAGCCACTAGCGGGAACTACAATGAGCAGTTCTTC | CASSATSGNYNEQFF